This T cell receptor beta chain was identified during a study of blood T cell repertoires in COVID-19. Overall study: Acute and convalescent COVID-19 samples came from the United States, Italy and Spain. The analysed material was cDNA or gDNA that came from T cells, B-cell-depleted T cells, or PBMCs.

Original processing notes: Counts of nucleated cells, estimated from reference gene primer amplification, were obtained. The method was immunoSEQ multiplex PCR; TCRdb's version includes in-frame clones alone and lacks a portion of them. From that table come the V and J calls and clone size; the DNA was used to work out D and trimming. Of some 370,000 clones in the sample, roughly 90% were seen once. This CDR3 contains 14 residues. CDR1 and CDR2 from the germline V gene are SGHRS and YFSETQ. V dropped 5 bases and J dropped 3 bases, with 11 bases sitting between them. The rearrangement links TRBV5-1 to TRBJ2-2, with D tentatively TRBD1 (6 bases). The clonotype comes from a man aged 40-50 years with acute or convalescent COVID-19. The sample was peripheral blood. As DNA, the CDR3 is TGCGCCAGCAGGGAGACAGGAGACACCGGGGAGCTGTTTTTT. Its translation is CASRETGDTGELFF.